This TCR beta chain came from a study of blood T cell repertoires in COVID-19. Study background: Both acute and convalescent COVID-19 samples were obtained from the United States, Italy and Spain.

Source study methods: The assay estimated nucleated cells by amplifying reference gene primers. Profiling relied on immunoSEQ multiplex PCR, and the TCRdb table lists in-frame clones only, not all of them. V and J calls and clone size are given by that table; D and trimming were obtained from the DNA. Among roughly 130,000 clones listed, about four fifths were seen once. The CDR3 is made up of 13 amino acids. CDR1 is LGHNA and CDR2 is YSLEER in the germline V gene. Trimming took 3 bases from V and 2 from J, leaving 7 bases between them. This chain uses TRBV4-3 with TRBJ2-5; D perhaps matches TRBD2 (5 bases). The clonotype was recovered from a man in his fifties or sixties with active or convalescent COVID-19. Specimen: peripheral blood. CDR3 in amino acids: CASSQRAQETQYF. The CDR3 bases are TGCGCCAGCAGCCAGAGGGCACAAGAGACCCAGTACTTC.